The 11 T cell receptor beta chains below come from one sample, sequenced in a study of CD8+CD57+ T cells in acquired aplastic anemia. Genomic DNA acted as the template from which TCR beta VDJ combination and CDR3 sequence profiling were carried out. TCRdb reprocessed the reads with MiXCR, giving one entry per CDR3 protein. The sample has around 190,000 distinct CDR3 sequences, about 53% seen once. Sequencing used sorted CD4+, CD8+, or CD8+CD57+ T cells (not recorded which) from PBMCs. These receptors all come from a human donor in good health, serving as a control.

V gene TRBV2 combines with J gene TRBJ2-5; TRBD1 agrees at 9 bases. The germline CDR1 and CDR2 sequences are SNHLY and FYNNEI. Trimming took 4 bases from V and 5 from J; bases not matched to a gene: 14. The CDR3 is made up of 17 amino acids. As DNA, the CDR3 is TGTGCCAGCAGTGTTCCCGTCGGGACAGGGCTTGTGGAGACCCAGTACTTC. It yields the protein CASSVPVGTGLVETQYF.

This rearrangement joins TRBV5-1 to TRBJ2-5, with TRBD1 matching over 7 bases. Losses at the gene ends were 2 bases for V and 0 bases for J; bases not matched to a gene: 10. The CDR3 is made up of 17 amino acids. CDR1 and CDR2 from the germline V gene are SGHRS and YFSETQ. The CDR3 DNA follows: TGCGCCAGCAGCTTTAAAACAGGGGCCCCGTACCAAGAGACCCAGTACTTC. It yields the protein CASSFKTGAPYQETQYF.

This clonotype has just one count. The chain recombines TRBV7-6 with TRBJ1-2; D is uncertain. V lost 8 bases to trimming and J lost 1 base, with 8 bases between them. CDR1 and CDR2 (germline): SGHVS, FNYEAQ. The CDR3 has 12 residues. As DNA, the CDR3 is TGTGCCAGCTCCTCCTATAACTATGGCTACACCTTC. As protein: CASSSYNYGYTF.

This chain connects TRBV19 to TRBJ2-2; 8 bases are shared with TRBD1. V shed 6 bases, J shed 2 bases, and the junction held 5 bases outside the gene matches. There are 15 residues in the CDR3. Germline loops: CDR1 LNHDA, CDR2 SQIVND (reference sequence). CDR3 loop: CASRMTGVNTGELFF. CDR3 coding DNA: TGTGCCAGTAGGATGACAGGGGTTAACACCGGGGAGCTGTTTTTT.

This clonotype was observed a single time. The chain recombines TRBV19 with TRBJ2-6; 7 nucleotides match TRBD2. Germline V CDR1 and CDR2: LNHDA, SQIVND (reference sequence). With V trimmed by 5 bases and J by 4 bases, 8 bases remained unmatched. The length of the CDR3 is 16 residues. The CDR3 loop reads CASSPVGGYGANVLTF. CDR3 coding DNA: TGTGCCAGTAGTCCAGTGGGAGGGTACGGGGCCAACGTCCTGACTTTC.

This clonotype was seen more than once but under ten times. This chain links TRBV28 with TRBJ2-7; unclear D gene. Trimming shortened V by 6 bases and J by 0 bases, and 6 bases separated the two germline ends. The germline V gene has CDR1 MDHEN and CDR2 SYDVKM. The CDR3 runs to 12 residues. CDR3 coding DNA: TGTGCCAGCAGGGAGAACTCCTACGAGCAGTACTTC. Its translation: CASRENSYEQYF.

There are a few counts of this clonotype. The rearrangement joins TRBV7-3 to TRBJ2-1; D could derive from TRBD1 or TRBD2 (5 bases each). This CDR3 is 18 amino acids long. From germline, CDR1 is SGHTA and CDR2 FQGTGA. V was pared by 5 bases and J by 2 bases, with 22 bases between. The CDR3 here is CASSREERGVRTYNEQFF. The CDR3, as DNA: TGTGCCAGCAGCCGCGAAGAGCGAGGGGTACGGACCTACAATGAGCAGTTCTTC.

This clonotype was seen repeatedly, ten times or more. The CDR3 region has the DNA TGCAGTGCTGCAACCCCCACTTACAATGAGCAGTTCTTC. Translated: CSAATPTYNEQFF. The chain combines TRBV20-1 with TRBJ2-1, with D hard to call. This CDR3 is 13 amino acids long. Germline loops: CDR1 DFQATT, CDR2 SNEGSKA (reference sequence). Trimming removed 5 bases from V and 4 bases from J, with 12 bases in between.

This chain joins TRBV7-8 and TRBJ2-5; possibly TRBD1 for D (5 bases). CDR1 is SGHVS, CDR2 FQNEAQ, per germline. V dropped 5 bases and J dropped 3 bases, with 13 bases sitting between them. This CDR3 spans 14 amino acids. CDR3 loop: CASSIGVAEETQYF. CDR3 in DNA: TGTGCCAGCAGCATAGGGGTGGCGGAAGAGACCCAGTACTTC. The variable domain in full, completed from reference TRBV7-8 and TRBJ2-5, reads GAGVSQSPRYKVAKRGQDVALRCDPISGHVSLFWYQQALGQGPEFLTYFQNEAQLDKSGLPSDRFFAERPEGSVSTLKIQRTQQEDSAVYLCASSIGVAEETQYFGPGTRLLVL.

This clonotype was observed at least ten times. V and J are TRBV20-1 and TRBJ2-5; maybe TRBD2 (5 bases). V was cut by 6 bases and J by 2 bases, with 13 bases left in between. Germline CDR1 DFQATT, CDR2 SNEGSKA (reference sequence). The CDR3 covers 13 residues. The CDR3 reads CSAASSGQETQYF. In nucleotides, the CDR3 is TGCAGTGCCGCGTCCTCGGGGCAAGAGACCCAGTACTTC.

In this sample, this clonotype turned up many times. The chain links TRBV7-2 to TRBJ2-1; 10 bases fit TRBD1. The CDR3 has 15 residues. The V and J ends lost 5 bases and 3 bases, in that order; junction bases with no gene match: 4. Germline CDR1 and CDR2: SGHTA and FQGNSA. As DNA, the CDR3 is TGTGCCAGCAGCCTGACAGGGGGCATCTACAATGAGCAGTTCTTC. Its protein is CASSLTGGIYNEQFF.